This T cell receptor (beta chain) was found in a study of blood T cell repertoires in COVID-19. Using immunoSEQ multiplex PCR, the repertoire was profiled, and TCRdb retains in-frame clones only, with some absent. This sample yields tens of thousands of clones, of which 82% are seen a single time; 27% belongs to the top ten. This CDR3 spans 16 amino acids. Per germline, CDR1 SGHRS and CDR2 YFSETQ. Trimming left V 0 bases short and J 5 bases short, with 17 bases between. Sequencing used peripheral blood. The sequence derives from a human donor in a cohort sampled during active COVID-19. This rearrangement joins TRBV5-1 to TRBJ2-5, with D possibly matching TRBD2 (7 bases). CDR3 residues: CASSLESAQGGETQYF. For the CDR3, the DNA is TGCGCCAGCAGCTTGGAGTCGGCACAGGGAGGGGAGACCCAGTACTTC.